These 21 T cell receptor beta chains came from one sample sequenced in a study of blood T cells in healthy people across ages. PCR was performed a second time for about 7 to 11 cycles using a sample-barcoded 5' primer and a J-beta primer mix. One entry per CDR3 protein, called by TCRdb with MiXCR from the 5' RACE reads. The sample has 1.5 million to 2 million distinct CDR3 sequences, 28% seen once. Input material: blood. Receptors originate from a woman aged 25 to 39 in good health.

The rearrangement joins TRBV7-8 to TRBJ2-3; tentatively, D is TRBD2 (6 bases). Trimming took off 3 bases at V and 7 bases at J, with 14 bases between the two ends. The length of the CDR3 is 14 residues. Per germline, CDR1 SGHVS and CDR2 FQNEAQ. The CDR3 here is CASSFDLAGNTQYF. CDR3 DNA sequence: TGTGCCAGCAGCTTTGATCTTGCGGGAAATACGCAGTATTTT.

Many counts were recorded for this clonotype. The chain couples TRBV10-3 to TRBJ2-5; 8 nucleotides agree with TRBD2. The CDR3 covers 19 residues. From germline, CDR1 is ENHRY and CDR2 SYGVKD. V was clipped by 4 bases and J by 3 bases; unmatched bases: 19. In nucleotides, the CDR3 is TGTGCCATCAGTGCCAGGGACCGGGCTAGCGGGCCCTTTAAAGAGACCCAGTACTTC. This translates into CAISARDRASGPFKETQYF.

Regarding this clonotype: A much larger clone sits a single nucleotide away, making a read error possible. The chain is built from TRBV6-6 and TRBJ2-5, with 9 bases lining up with TRBD1. CDR1 is MNHNY and CDR2 is SVGAGI in the germline V gene (reference sequence). CDR3 length equals 14 residues. The V gene end was trimmed by 6 bases and the J gene end by 11 bases; junction bases not matched to a gene: 13. This CDR3 is CASRETGGSNEQYF. The CDR3 bases are TGTGCCAGCAGGGAGACAGGGGGAAGCAATGAGCAGTACTTC.

The CDR3 DNA reads TGTGCCAGCAGCCCGCCAAGGGCGTCCCAGCCCCAGCATTTT. It codes for CASSPPRASQPQHF. The rearrangement links TRBV5-5 to TRBJ1-5; D remains unclear. Between the trimmed V and J ends, which lost 4 bases and 7 bases, there was a span of 15 bases. The germline V gene has CDR1 SGHKS and CDR2 YYEKEE (reference sequence). The CDR3 spans 14 residues.

This clonotype was detected many times. The chain carries TRBV2 and TRBJ2-5; D is uncertain. V was pared by 2 bases and J by 0 bases, with 7 bases between. The germline V gene has CDR1 SNHLY and CDR2 FYNNEI. This CDR3 is built from 14 residues. CDR3 amino acids: CASSESTNQETQYF. The CDR3 DNA follows: TGTGCCAGCAGTGAATCCACGAACCAAGAGACCCAGTACTTC.

This clonotype was seen many times. The genes are TRBV20-1 and TRBJ2-7; D unclear. This CDR3 has 12 amino acids. With 1 base removed from V and 2 bases from J, the gap between germline ends came to 6 bases. CDR1 and CDR2 (germline): DFQATT, SNEGSKA (reference sequence). The CDR3 reads CSARGPAYEQYF. DNA for the CDR3: TGCAGTGCTAGAGGGCCTGCCTACGAGCAGTACTTC.

This clonotype has at least ten counts. V is TRBV20-1 and J is TRBJ2-7; 9 bases agree with TRBD2. CDR1 is DFQATT and CDR2 is SNEGSKA in the germline V gene (reference sequence). V dropped 3 bases and J dropped 1; count of bases not matched to a gene: 4. The CDR3 consists of 14 residues. The CDR3 DNA is TGCAGTGCTAGCCGAGCGGGAGGATCCTACGAGCAGTACTTC. It codes for CSASRAGGSYEQYF.

V gene TRBV28 combines with J gene TRBJ2-3, with a tentative D call TRBD1 (6 bases). V was pared by 8 bases and J by 8 bases, with 26 bases between. CDR3 length: 16 amino acids. CDR1 and CDR2 from the germline V gene are MDHEN and SYDVKM. DNA of the CDR3: TGTGCCAGCGGCCCCCAACTTCGAGATTCAGGGGCTACGCAGTATTTT. Encoded protein: CASGPQLRDSGATQYF.

The V call is TRBV15, the J call TRBJ2-4; 10 nucleotides line up with TRBD1. The J call may be incorrect, as the DNA end agrees better with TRBJ2-7. The V gene's germline CDR1 is LNHNV and CDR2 YYDKDF (reference sequence). The CDR3 has 14 amino acids. CDR3 sequence (DNA): TGTGCCACCAGCCGGGACAGGGGTCGGGGCGAGCAGTACTTC. Its translation is CATSRDRGRGEQYF.

The V call is TRBV7-6, the J call TRBJ1-1, with D unresolved. The CDR3 loop spans 15 amino acids. V was shortened by 3 bases and J by 4 bases, with 15 bases between the two germline ends. Germline CDR1 reads SGHVS; CDR2 reads FNYEAQ. The chain's CDR3 is CASSFKSEGRTEAFF. CDR3 in DNA: TGTGCCAGCAGCTTCAAGAGTGAGGGTCGCACTGAAGCTTTCTTT.

The chain uses TRBV3-1 and TRBJ2-1; 8 nucleotides agree with TRBD2. V lost 10 bases to trimming and J lost 5 bases; unmatched junction nucleotides: 19. The CDR3 runs to 17 residues. Germline-derived CDR1 and CDR2 are LGHDT and YNNKEL (reference sequence). The CDR3 is CATSDFRRGEVHNEQFF. The CDR3 coding sequence is TGTGCCACCAGTGATTTTCGGCGGGGGGAGGTACACAATGAGCAGTTCTTC.

In nucleotides, the CDR3 is TGTGCCACTTCAATGGCCAATCAGCCCCAGCATTTT. It codes for CATSMANQPQHF. This rearrangement joins TRBV15 to TRBJ1-5, with D unresolved. There are 12 residues in the CDR3. The V end was cut by 9 bases, the J end by 3 bases, with 9 bases between. Germline CDR1 is LNHNV and CDR2 is YYDKDF (reference sequence). Combining the CDR3 with reference TRBV15 and TRBJ1-5 gives the whole variable domain DAMVIQNPRYQVTQFGKPVTLSCSQTLNHNVMYWYQQKSSQAPKLLFHYYDKDFNNEADTPDNFQSRRPNTSFCFLDIRSPGLGDTAMYLCATSMANQPQHFGDGTRLSIL.

This rearrangement joins TRBV29-1 to TRBJ2-1, with D hard to call. Trimming stripped 2 bases from V and 0 bases from J, with 17 bases between. The CDR3 is made up of 17 amino acids. The V gene's germline CDR1 is SQVTM and CDR2 ANQGSEA. CDR3 region: CSVESLGSQSSYNEQFF. The CDR3 DNA is TGCAGCGTTGAAAGTTTAGGAAGCCAAAGCTCCTACAATGAGCAGTTCTTC.

This clonotype was detected many times. The chain has TRBV11-2 and TRBJ2-7; D call uncertain. The germline CDR1 and CDR2 sequences are SGHAT and FQNNGV. The V end lost 6 bases, the J end lost 6 bases, and 12 bases lay between the germline ends. The CDR3 spans 12 residues. CDR3 nucleotides: TGTGCCAGCAGACTTATGGGGTCCGAGCAGTACTTC. Translating it yields CASRLMGSEQYF.

This clonotype has only a few counts. V usage is TRBV5-1 and J usage is TRBJ2-4, with TRBD1 identical over 7 bases. Germline-derived CDR1 and CDR2 are SGHRS and YFSETQ. V dropped 0 bases and J dropped 1; count of bases not matched to a gene: 7. This CDR3 comprises 17 residues. The CDR3 region is CASSLDTGETAKNIQYF. The CDR3 region has the DNA TGCGCCAGCAGCTTGGACACAGGGGAGACGGCCAAAAACATTCAGTACTTC.

Ten or more counts support this clonotype. The chain employs TRBV29-1 and TRBJ2-7; D unresolved. V was trimmed by 4 bases and J by 3 bases, leaving 7 bases between them. Germline V lookup: CDR1 SQVTM, CDR2 ANQGSEA. This CDR3 is built from 11 residues. As DNA, the CDR3 is TGCAGCGTTGCACATCTCTACGAGCAGTACTTC. Translated, it gives CSVAHLYEQYF.

This clonotype has more than one count but fewer than ten. The gene calls are TRBV12-3 or TRBV12-4 and TRBJ2-2; possible D gene TRBD2, 6 bases. V dropped 6 bases and J dropped 5 bases, with 16 bases sitting between them. The CDR3 length is 15 residues. Written as DNA, the CDR3 is TGTGCCAGCAGGCCCGGCCCGGGAGTGACCGGGGAGCTGTTTTTT. Its translation: CASRPGPGVTGELFF.

The DNA for the CDR3 is TGTGCCAGCAGTAAAGACTATATAGCGGGCCACTCCTACAATGAGCAGTTCTTC. Protein product: CASSKDYIAGHSYNEQFF. The chain couples TRBV6-2 or TRBV6-3 to TRBJ2-1, with TRBD2 identical over 7 bases. In germline, CDR1 is MNHEY, CDR2 SVGEGT. The CDR3 is 18 residues long. V lost 5 bases and J lost 0; bases outside the gene matches: 13.

The sample holds a few counts of this clonotype. The chain couples TRBV7-8 to TRBJ1-6; 11 bases are a match to TRBD1. Germline-derived CDR1 and CDR2 are SGHVS and FQNEAQ. V gave up 7 bases and J gave up 10 bases; unmatched junction bases: 9. The CDR3 consists of 15 residues. The CDR3 sequence is CASTDRGQRGSPLHF. The CDR3 coding sequence is TGTGCCAGCACGGACAGGGGGCAGCGGGGGTCACCCCTCCACTTT. Together with reference TRBV7-8 and TRBJ1-6, the CDR3 gives the full variable domain: GAGVSQSPRYKVAKRGQDVALRCDPISGHVSLFWYQQALGQGPEFLTYFQNEAQLDKSGLPSDRFFAERPEGSVSTLKIQRTQQEDSAVYLCASTDRGQRGSPLHFGNGTRLTVT.

This clonotype occurred a few times. The genes are TRBV7-3 and TRBJ2-3; 10 bases align to TRBD2. V lost 1 base, J lost 2 bases, and 3 bases stayed unmatched. The CDR3 length is 16 residues. CDR1 and CDR2 (germline): SGHTA, FQGTGA. CDR3 bases: TGTGCCAGCAGCTTAAGTAGCGGGGGGACCACAGATACGCAGTATTTT. As protein: CASSLSSGGTTDTQYF.

The chain has TRBV11-3 and TRBJ2-1, with D perhaps TRBD1 (6 bases). This CDR3 spans 12 amino acids. Germline loops: CDR1 SGHNT, CDR2 YENEEA. V lost 5 bases, J lost 9 bases, and 11 bases lay in between. The CDR3 reads CASSTTGFEQFF. CDR3 bases: TGTGCCAGCAGCACGACAGGCTTTGAGCAGTTCTTC.